A single T cell receptor (beta chain) is shown here with its context. There are 15 residues in the CDR3. The germline V gene encodes CDR1 KGHSH and CDR2 LQKENI. V lost 1 base to trimming and J lost 5 bases, with 12 bases between them. TCRdb's copy holds only in-frame clones and misses some; the assay was immunoSEQ multiplex PCR. The data contain around 100,000 clones, less than 85% of them seen just once; the ten biggest clones take up about a quarter. The data stem from a study of blood T cell repertoires in COVID-19. Overall study context: Sites in the United States, Italy and Spain provided acute and convalescent COVID-19 samples.

The chain employs TRBV18 and TRBJ1-5, with a tentative D call TRBD1 (6 bases). This TCR was sampled from a human donor in a cohort sampled during active COVID-19. The sequenced sample was peripheral blood. CDR3 protein: CASSPRGDTYQPQHF. CDR3 DNA sequence: TGTGCCAGCTCACCACGAGGGGACACATATCAGCCCCAGCATTTT.